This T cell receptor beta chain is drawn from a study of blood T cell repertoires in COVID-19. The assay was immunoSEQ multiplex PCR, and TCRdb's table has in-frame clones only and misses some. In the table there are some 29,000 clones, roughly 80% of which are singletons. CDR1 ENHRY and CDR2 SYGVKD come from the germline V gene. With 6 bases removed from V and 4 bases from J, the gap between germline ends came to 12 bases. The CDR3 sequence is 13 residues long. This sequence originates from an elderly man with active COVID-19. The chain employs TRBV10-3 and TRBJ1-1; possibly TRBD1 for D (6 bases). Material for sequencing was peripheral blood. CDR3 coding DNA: TGTGCCATCAGCCCAGGGGAAGGCACTGAAGCTTTCTTT. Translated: CAISPGEGTEAFF.